This TCR beta chain appears in the sequencing data of a study of control samples from healthy donors and cancer patients. Assay used: immunoSEQ multiplex PCR; TCRdb lists only in-frame clones, some missing. The sample yields approximately 110,000 clones, 83% seen once. Germline CDR1 MNHEY, CDR2 SVGAGI. V dropped 6 bases and J dropped 1; count of bases not matched to a gene: 5. This CDR3 has 14 amino acids. This clone occurred a few times. The sample holds other DNA sequences that translate to the same CDR3. The receptor was isolated from a woman aged 50 to 65 in good health. The chain uses TRBV6-5 and TRBJ1-2; TRBD1 matches at 7 bases. Sequencing used blood. The CDR3: CASRRRGLNYGYTF. In DNA form, the CDR3 reads TGTGCCAGCAGGAGGAGGGGGCTTAACTATGGCTACACCTTC.